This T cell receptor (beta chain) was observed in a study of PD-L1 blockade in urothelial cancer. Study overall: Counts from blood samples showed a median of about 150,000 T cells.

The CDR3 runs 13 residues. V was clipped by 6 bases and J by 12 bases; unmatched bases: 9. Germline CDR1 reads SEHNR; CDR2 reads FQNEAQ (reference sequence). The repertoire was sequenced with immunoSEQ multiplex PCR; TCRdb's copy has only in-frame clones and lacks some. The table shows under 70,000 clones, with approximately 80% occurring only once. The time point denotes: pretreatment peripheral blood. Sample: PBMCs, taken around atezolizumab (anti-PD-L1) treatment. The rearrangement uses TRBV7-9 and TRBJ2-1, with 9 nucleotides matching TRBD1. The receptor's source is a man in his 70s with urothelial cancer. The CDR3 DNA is TGTGCCAGCAGAGAGGGACAGGGTCTAGGGCAGTTCTTC. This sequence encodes CASREGQGLGQFF.